A single sample is the source of the 5 T cell receptor beta chains below, sequenced in a study of neurological immune-mediated disorders. TCRdb analysed the 5' RACE reads with MiXCR anew, one entry per CDR3 protein. The data contain roughly 62,000 distinct CDR3 sequences, about 4% of them singletons. The sequenced sample was PBMCs. These receptors were collected from a woman between 50 and 59 years old with multiple sclerosis.

This clonotype was detected ten times or more. This sequence joins TRBV4-3 and TRBJ1-2; D ambiguous. CDR3 length: 15 residues. Trimming removed 2 bases from V and 3 bases from J, with 13 bases in between. In germline, CDR1 is LGHNA, CDR2 YSLEER. CDR3 nucleotides: TGCGCCAGCAGCCAACCGACATTGGGCGACTATGGCTACACCTTC. Protein sequence: CASSQPTLGDYGYTF.

The chain combines TRBV11-3 with TRBJ1-1; D is uncertain. CDR1 SGHNT and CDR2 YENEEA come from the germline V gene. The CDR3 is 12 residues long. Between the trimmed V and J ends, which lost 1 base and 11 bases, there was a span of 11 bases. CDR3 region: CASSLVAHAAFF. Here the CDR3 DNA reads TGTGCCAGCAGCTTAGTTGCCCATGCCGCTTTCTTT.

The chain couples TRBV6-1 to TRBJ2-7; tentatively, D is TRBD1 (6 bases). This CDR3 contains 12 residues. In germline, CDR1 is MNHNS, CDR2 SASEGT. The V end was cut by 10 bases, the J end by 4 bases, with 14 bases between. CDR3 loop: CATGTLAYEQYF. The CDR3 region has the DNA TGTGCCACCGGGACACTCGCTTACGAGCAGTACTTC.

Ten or more counts support this clonotype. The genes are TRBV28 and TRBJ2-3; D is ambiguous. V lost 7 bases to trimming and J lost 2 bases, with 16 bases between them. Germline CDR1 is MDHEN and CDR2 is SYDVKM. This CDR3 region has 15 residues. The CDR3 DNA sequence: TGTGCCAGCACCCTGGGGATCACATACACAGATACGCAGTATTTT. This codes for CASTLGITYTDTQYF.

This clonotype was recorded a few times. The gene calls are TRBV7-9 and TRBJ2-3; the D is unclear. V gave up 1 base and J gave up 0 bases, with 11 bases separating them. The CDR3 has 16 residues. Germline assignment: CDR1 SEHNR and CDR2 FQNEAQ (reference sequence). The DNA for the CDR3 is TGTGCCAGCAGCTTAGTGGGCAGTCCTAGCACAGATACGCAGTATTTT. It codes for CASSLVGSPSTDTQYF.